The T cell receptor beta chain under discussion was sequenced for a study of T cells in Graves' hyperthyroidism and ophthalmopathy. The CDR3 contains 15 residues. Germline V gene sequence: CDR1 MNHNS, CDR2 SASEGT. V lost 2 bases and J lost 5, with 10 bases in between. Recently diagnosed hyperthyroidism of less than 2 months' duration affected patients aged 18 to 65. Regions amplified from RNA transcripts were the TCR beta CDR3 regions. A set of HTBI primers served as the primers for a first-round RT-PCR of the TCR CDR3. Using its own MiXCR run on the multiplex PCR reads, TCRdb lists one record per CDR3 protein. The table records roughly 720,000 distinct CDR3 sequences, roughly 17% of them present only once. The count of this clonotype is one.

The receptor was isolated from a man aged 50 to 60 with Graves' hyperthyroidism. This chain uses TRBV6-1 with TRBJ1-6; D ambiguous. Source material: blood. In nucleotides, the CDR3 is TGTGCCAGCAGTGAAACTGCTCGGCATAATTCACCCCTCCACTTT. Translated, it gives CASSETARHNSPLHF.